The next 7 T cell receptor beta chains were all read from a single sample in a study of cytomegalovirus exposure and HLA in healthy donors. The PCR ran on 60 Vbeta and 13 Jbeta primers. Clones were read by immunoSEQ multiplex PCR, and TCRdb kept only the in-frame ones, dropping some. The table shows 150,000 to 200,000 clones, with 8.5% to 10% occurring only once. The sequencing sample was made of PBMCs. The receptors stem from a woman younger than 45 in good health and CMV-seropositive.

This clone was seen a handful of times. V usage is TRBV5-4 and J usage is TRBJ2-5; the D is unclear. The assigned J gene may be wrong: the sequence end matches TRBJ2-7 better. This CDR3 has 14 amino acids. The germline V gene encodes CDR1 SGHNT and CDR2 YYREEE (reference sequence). CDR3 nucleotide sequence: TGTGCCAGCAGCTTGGAAGGCCTGAACTACGAGCAGTACTTC. This translates into CASSLEGLNYEQYF.

This clone has a handful of counts. The V and J genes are TRBV5-6 and TRBJ2-7, with 10 bases matching TRBD2. The ends lost 4 bases at V and 1 base at J; junction bases unmatched: 8. Germline V CDR1 and CDR2: SGHDT, YYEEEE. The CDR3 runs 16 residues. CDR3 loop: CASSLPSGRLSYEQYF. The CDR3 DNA reads TGTGCCAGCAGCCTCCCTAGCGGGAGACTTTCCTACGAGCAGTACTTC.

The gene calls are TRBV11-2 and TRBJ2-4, with D perhaps TRBD2 (7 bases). Germline V CDR1 and CDR2: SGHAT, FQNNGV. With 5 bases removed from V and 7 bases from J, the gap between germline ends came to 15 bases. The CDR3 totals 14 residues. CDR3 amino acids: CASSKLRGRNIQYF. The CDR3 nucleotides read TGTGCCAGCAGCAAGTTGCGGGGGCGGAACATTCAGTACTTC.

This clone was found a few times. The J gene is TRBJ2-3, the V gene TRBV2, with a tentative D call TRBD2 (5 bases). The germline gives CDR1 SNHLY, CDR2 FYNNEI. CDR3 size: 15 residues. The V end was cut by 6 bases, the J end by 3 bases, with 16 bases between. CDR3: CASRRTSSGTDTQYF. Written as DNA, the CDR3 is TGTGCCAGCAGGCGGACTTCTTCGGGAACAGATACGCAGTATTTT.

This clone came up a few times. V usage is TRBV5-1 and J usage is TRBJ2-5, with TRBD2 matching 10 bases. The J call is in doubt because the DNA end fits TRBJ2-7 better. The CDR3 sequence is 15 residues long. The germline V gene encodes CDR1 SGHRS and CDR2 YFSETQ. CDR3 sequence: CASSLTSGEGYEQYF. CDR3 in DNA: TGCGCCAGCAGCTTGACTAGCGGGGAGGGCTACGAGCAGTACTTC.

The chain carries TRBV9 and TRBJ2-1; TRBD2 matches 9 bases. CDR1 and CDR2 from the germline V gene are SGDLS and YYNGEE. This CDR3 has 18 residues. Trimming at V came to 4 bases and at J to 3 bases, leaving 14 bases not matched to a gene. CDR3 sequence: CASSPRGGTSGRYNEQFF. CDR3 DNA sequence: TGTGCCAGCAGCCCCCGGGGAGGAACTAGCGGGCGCTACAATGAGCAGTTCTTC.

This clone was picked up a small number of times. The chain has TRBV7-9 and TRBJ2-1, with a weak D call TRBD2 (6 bases). V gave up 7 bases and J gave up 4 bases, with 11 bases separating them. The germline gives CDR1 SEHNR, CDR2 FQNEAQ (reference sequence). The CDR3 is 13 residues long. The CDR3 protein is CASNDGGYNEQFF. The CDR3 coding sequence is TGTGCCAGCAATGACGGGGGTTACAATGAGCAGTTCTTC.